The entry that follows covers one T cell receptor beta chain sequence. The antigen remains unidentified. This sample is drawn from a study of T cells in Graves' hyperthyroidism and ophthalmopathy. Study results and caveats: The model's output predicted ophthalmopathy at a median of 6.5 months prior to onset. The blood repertoire included most of the expanded thyroid clonotypes above 0.001.

Trimming left V 5 bases short and J 1 base short, with 11 bases between. Germline V gene lookup returns CDR1 SEHNR and CDR2 FQNEAQ (reference sequence). The CDR3 extends over 14 amino acids. Authors of the study amplified TCR beta CDR3 regions from RNA transcripts. RT-PCR in the first round (using the HTBI primer set) targeted the TCR CDR3. TCRdb reanalysed the multiplex PCR reads using MiXCR and keeps one entry per CDR3 protein. The sample has 450,000 to 700,000 distinct CDR3 sequences; 46% are singletons. It was uncontrolled infection, other autoimmune disease, pregnancy or lactation that excluded patients. Together with thyroid ultrasound, orbital computed tomography, serum thyroxine and TRAb, clinical symptoms were used for diagnoses.

Sequenced material: peripheral blood or thyroid tissue (not recorded which). The rearrangement uses TRBV7-9 and TRBJ1-1; D may be TRBD1 (5 bases). The receptor's source is an adult woman with Graves' disease, either hyperthyroidism or ophthalmopathy (not recorded which). CDR3 sequence (DNA): TGTGCCAGCAGCATACAGACAGCGAACACTGAAGCTTTCTTT. Translating it yields CASSIQTANTEAFF.